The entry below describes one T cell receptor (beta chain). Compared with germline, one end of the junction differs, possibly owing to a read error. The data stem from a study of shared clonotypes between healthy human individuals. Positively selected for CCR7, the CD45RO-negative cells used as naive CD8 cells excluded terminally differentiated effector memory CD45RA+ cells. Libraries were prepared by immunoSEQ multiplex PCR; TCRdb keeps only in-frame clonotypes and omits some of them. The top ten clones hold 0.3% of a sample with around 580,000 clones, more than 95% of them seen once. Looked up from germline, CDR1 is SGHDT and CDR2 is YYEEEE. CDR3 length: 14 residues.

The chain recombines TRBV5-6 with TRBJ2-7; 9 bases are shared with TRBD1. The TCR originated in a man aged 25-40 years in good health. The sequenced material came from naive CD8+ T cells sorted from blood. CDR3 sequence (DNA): TGTGCCAGCAGTTTGGGACAGGGTGGCTACGAGCAGTACTTC. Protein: CASSLGQGGYEQYF.